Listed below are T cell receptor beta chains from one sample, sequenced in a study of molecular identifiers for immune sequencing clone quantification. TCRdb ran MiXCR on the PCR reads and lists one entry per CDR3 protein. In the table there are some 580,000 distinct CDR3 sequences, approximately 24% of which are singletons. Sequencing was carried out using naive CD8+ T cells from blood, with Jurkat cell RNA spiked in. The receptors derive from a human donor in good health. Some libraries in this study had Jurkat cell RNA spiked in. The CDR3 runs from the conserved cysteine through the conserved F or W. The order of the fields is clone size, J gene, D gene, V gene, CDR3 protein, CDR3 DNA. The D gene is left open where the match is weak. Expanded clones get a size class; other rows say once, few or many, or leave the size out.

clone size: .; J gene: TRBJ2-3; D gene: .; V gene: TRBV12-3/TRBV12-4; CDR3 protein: CASSFAGARRDTQYF; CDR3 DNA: TGTGCCAGCAGTTTCGCGGGGGCGAGGAGAGATACGCAGTATTTT
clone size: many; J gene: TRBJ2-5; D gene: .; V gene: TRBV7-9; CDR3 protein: CASSPGARQETQYF; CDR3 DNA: TGTGCCAGCAGCCCCGGGGCACGTCAAGAGACCCAGTACTTC
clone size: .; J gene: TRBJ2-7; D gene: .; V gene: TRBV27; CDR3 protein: CASRENWGAHEQYF; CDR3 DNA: TGTGCCAGCAGGGAAAATTGGGGGGCCCACGAGCAGTACTTC
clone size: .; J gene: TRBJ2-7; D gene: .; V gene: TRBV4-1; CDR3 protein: CASSQGTASSYERYF; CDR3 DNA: TGCGCCAGCAGCCAAGGGACCGCGAGCTCCTACGAGCGGTACTTC
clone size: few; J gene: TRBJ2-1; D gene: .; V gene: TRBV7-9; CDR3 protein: CASSLESTRQLTEQFF; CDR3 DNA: TGTGCCAGCAGCTTAGAGAGTACACGACAGCTGACGGAGCAGTTCTTC
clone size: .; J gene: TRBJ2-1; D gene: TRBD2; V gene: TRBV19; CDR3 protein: CASSPSSGLDSYNEQFF; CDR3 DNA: TGTGCCAGTAGTCCCTCTAGCGGGTTGGACTCCTACAATGAGCAGTTCTTC
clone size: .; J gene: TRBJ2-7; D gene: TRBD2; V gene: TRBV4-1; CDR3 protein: CASSQVRGVAYEQCF; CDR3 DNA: TGCGCCAGTAGCCAAGTCCGGGGGGTTGCGTACGAGCAGTGCTTC
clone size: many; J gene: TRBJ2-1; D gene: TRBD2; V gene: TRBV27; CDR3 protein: CASSTGLAGDLLFF; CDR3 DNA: TGTGCCAGCAGTACGGGACTAGCGGGAGATCTGCTGTTCTTC
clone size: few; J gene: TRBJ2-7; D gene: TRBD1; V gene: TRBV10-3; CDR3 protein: CASETGEVNYEQYF; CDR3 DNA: TGTGCCAGCGAGACAGGGGAGGTTAACTACGAGCAGTACTTC
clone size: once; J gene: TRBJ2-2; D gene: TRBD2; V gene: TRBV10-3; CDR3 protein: CAISASGGPGELFF; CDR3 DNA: TGTGCCATCAGCGCCAGCGGGGGGCCCGGGGAGCTGTTTTTT
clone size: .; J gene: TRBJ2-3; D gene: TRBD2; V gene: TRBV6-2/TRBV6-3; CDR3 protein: CASGLAGGPTDTQYF; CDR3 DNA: TGTGCCAGCGGACTAGCGGGAGGGCCGACAGATACGCAGTATTTT
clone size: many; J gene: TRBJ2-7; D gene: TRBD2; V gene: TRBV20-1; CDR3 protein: CSARPTTSGITYEQYF; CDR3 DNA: TGCAGTGCTAGGCCCACTACTAGCGGGATTACCTACGAGCAGTACTTC
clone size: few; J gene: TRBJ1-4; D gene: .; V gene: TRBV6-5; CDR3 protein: CASSYSMGAPNEKLFF; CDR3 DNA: TGTGCCAGCAGTTACTCGATGGGGGCCCCTAATGAAAAACTGTTTTTT
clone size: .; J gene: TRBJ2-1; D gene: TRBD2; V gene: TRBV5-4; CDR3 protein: CASSRPDWGLADNEQFF; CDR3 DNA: TGTGCCAGCAGCCGCCCCGACTGGGGACTAGCGGACAATGAGCAGTTCTTC
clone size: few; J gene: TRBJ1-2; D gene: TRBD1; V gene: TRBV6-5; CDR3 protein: CASSSQGQGAIGYTF; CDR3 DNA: TGTGCCAGCAGTTCACAGGGACAGGGGGCGATTGGCTACACCTTC
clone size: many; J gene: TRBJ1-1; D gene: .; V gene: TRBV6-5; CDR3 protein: CASSAPGLSLYTEAFF; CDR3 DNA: TGTGCCAGCAGCGCCCCGGGTCTTTCCCTATACACTGAAGCTTTCTTT
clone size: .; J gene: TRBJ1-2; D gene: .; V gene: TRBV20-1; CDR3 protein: CSAIPTGFVGYTF; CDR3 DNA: TGCAGTGCGATACCAACAGGGTTCGTTGGCTACACCTTC
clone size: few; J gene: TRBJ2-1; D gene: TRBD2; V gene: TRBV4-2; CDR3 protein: CASSQGLADEQFF; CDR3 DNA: TGTGCCAGCAGCCAAGGACTAGCTGATGAGCAGTTCTTC
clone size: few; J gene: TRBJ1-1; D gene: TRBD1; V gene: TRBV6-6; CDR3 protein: CASSYYTGVNTEAFF; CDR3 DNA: TGTGCCAGCAGCTATTATACAGGGGTGAACACTGAAGCTTTCTTT
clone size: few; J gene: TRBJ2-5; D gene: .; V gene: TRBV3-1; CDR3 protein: CASSQAGVETQYF; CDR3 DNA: TGTGCCAGCAGCCAAGCGGGGGTCGAGACCCAGTACTTC
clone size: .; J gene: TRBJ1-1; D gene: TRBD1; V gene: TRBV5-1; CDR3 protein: CASSLAGQGAGDTEAFF; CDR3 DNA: TGCGCCAGCAGCTTGGCCGGACAGGGGGCTGGGGACACTGAAGCTTTCTTT
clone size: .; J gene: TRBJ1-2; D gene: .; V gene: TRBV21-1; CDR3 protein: CASSKGVTPSPNYGYTF; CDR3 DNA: TGTGCCAGCAGCAAAGGAGTCACGCCATCTCCTAACTATGGCTACACCTTC